Below are 21 T cell receptor beta chains sequenced from a single sample in a study of blood T cells in healthy people across ages. Combining a sample-barcoded 5' primer with a J-beta primer mix, a second PCR ran for roughly 7 to 12 cycles. TCRdb reprocessed the 5' RACE reads via MiXCR and lists one record per CDR3 protein. This repertoire shows about 680,000 distinct CDR3 sequences, roughly 50% found once; its top ten account for 25% to 35%. Source material: blood. These receptors were obtained from a woman aged 55-70 years in good health.

The chain couples TRBV15 to TRBJ2-7, with 8 nucleotides matching TRBD1. This CDR3 contains 17 residues. V was pared by 1 base and J by 5 bases, with 13 bases of the junction left unmatched. Germline CDR1 and CDR2: LNHNV and YYDKDF (reference sequence). The CDR3 loop is CATSRGAGGSKADEQYF. The CDR3 coding sequence is TGTGCCACCAGCAGAGGGGCAGGGGGCAGTAAGGCTGACGAGCAGTACTTC.

The chain combines TRBV28 with TRBJ1-5; D remains unclear. This CDR3 region has 13 residues. Trimming removed 5 bases from V and 7 bases from J, with 12 bases in between. Germline-derived CDR1 and CDR2 are MDHEN and SYDVKM. The CDR3 DNA reads as TGTGCCAGCAGTGCGATCCTGGGACAGCCCCAGCATTTT. It codes for CASSAILGQPQHF. Looking up the rest from reference TRBV28 and TRBJ1-5 gives the full variable domain: DVKVTQSSRYLVKRTGEKVFLECVQDMDHENMFWYRQDPGLGLRLIYFSYDVKMKEKGDIPEGYSVSREKKERFSLILESASTNQTSMYLCASSAILGQPQHFGDGTRLSIL.

The chain is built from TRBV20-1 and TRBJ1-2; D is possibly TRBD1 (5 bases). This CDR3 is built from 15 residues. CDR1 is DFQATT, CDR2 SNEGSKA, per germline (reference sequence). V shed 6 bases and J shed 8 bases, with 25 bases lying between them. CDR3 amino acids: CSAQSHPRELQGYTF. In nucleotides, the CDR3 is TGCAGTGCCCAGTCCCACCCCAGGGAATTACAGGGCTACACCTTC.

The rearrangement joins TRBV11-1 to TRBJ2-2, with D perhaps matching TRBD1 or TRBD2 (5 bases each). CDR1 SGHAT and CDR2 FQDESV come from the germline V gene (reference sequence). With 6 bases removed from V and 5 bases from J, the gap between germline ends came to 13 bases. The CDR3 runs 14 residues. The CDR3 DNA sequence: TGTGCCAGCAGAACCGGGACCGAGACCGGGGAGCTGTTTTTT. Translating gives CASRTGTETGELFF. Based on the CDR3 plus reference TRBV11-1 and TRBJ2-2, the full variable domain is EAEVAQSPRYKITEKSQAVAFWCDPISGHATLYWYRQILGQGPELLVQFQDESVVDDSQLPKDRFSAERLKGVDSTLKIQPAELGDSAMYLCASRTGTETGELFFGEGSRLTVL.

CDR3 residues: CASSYSVEQFF. CDR3 coding DNA: TGTGCCAGCAGTTACTCGGTTGAGCAGTTCTTC. V gene TRBV6-6 combines with J gene TRBJ2-1, with no clear D. The V gene lost 0 bases and the J gene lost 9 bases, with 3 bases spanning the gap. The germline CDR1 and CDR2 sequences are MNHNY and SVGAGI (reference sequence). This CDR3 is 11 amino acids long.

The chain uses TRBV7-6 and TRBJ2-1, with D possibly matching TRBD2 (5 bases). The CDR3 totals 13 residues. Germline-derived CDR1 and CDR2 are SGHVS and FNYEAQ. With 5 bases removed from V and 9 bases from J, the gap between germline ends came to 14 bases. The CDR3 protein is CASSPLGFSEQFF. The CDR3 DNA sequence: TGTGCCAGCAGCCCACTAGGTTTTAGTGAGCAGTTCTTC.

The chain is built from TRBV4-1 and TRBJ1-2; 9 nucleotides align to TRBD1. This CDR3 has 18 residues. From germline, CDR1 is MGHRA and CDR2 YSYEKL. With 0 bases clipped from V and 2 bases from J, the junction kept 10 bases outside the gene matches. The CDR3 protein is CASSQERRDREENYGYTF. The CDR3 coding sequence is TGCGCCAGCAGCCAAGAAAGGCGGGACAGGGAAGAAAACTATGGCTACACCTTC.

The V gene is TRBV28, the J gene TRBJ2-5; the D call may be TRBD1 or TRBD2 (5 bases each). There are 16 residues in the CDR3. V was pared by 4 bases and J by 0 bases, with 15 bases between. CDR1 and CDR2 (germline): MDHEN, SYDVKM. CDR3: CASSSSGAGYQETQYF. CDR3 in DNA: TGTGCCAGCAGTTCCTCCGGGGCAGGTTACCAAGAGACCCAGTACTTC.

The V and J genes are TRBV10-3 and TRBJ2-7; D possibly corresponds to TRBD1 (5 bases). The CDR3 loop spans 14 amino acids. Germline V gene data show CDR1 as ENHRY and CDR2 as SYGVKD. V was trimmed by 5 bases and J by 0 bases, leaving 11 bases between them. The DNA of the CDR3 is TGTGCCATCAGTCCCAGGGTCCCCTCCTACGAGCAGTACTTC. It yields the protein CAISPRVPSYEQYF.

A word on this clonotype: The junction and the germline gene differ at one end; a read error may be behind it. The chain carries TRBV5-1 and TRBJ2-5; D is perhaps TRBD1 (5 bases). CDR1 and CDR2 from the germline V gene are SGHRS and YFSETQ. The CDR3 sequence is 15 residues long. The CDR3: CASSWGRTGQGTQYF. The CDR3 nucleotides are TGCGCCAGCAGTTGGGGTCGAACAGGACAAGGGACCCAGTACTTC.

As for this clonotype: A much larger clone lies one base from this, so it may be a read error. This rearrangement joins TRBV3-1 to TRBJ2-3, with D perhaps matching TRBD1 or TRBD2 (5 bases each). The germline V gene encodes CDR1 LGHDT and CDR2 YNNKEL (reference sequence). This CDR3 contains 14 residues. In nucleotides, the CDR3 is TGTGCCGGCAGCCAAGGGGACCCCCTGGATACGCAGTATTTT. Its protein is CAGSQGDPLDTQYF.

In this sample, this clonotype turned up a few times. V is TRBV20-1 and J is TRBJ2-4, with TRBD1 matching 7 bases. The CDR3 sequence is 16 residues long. Germline V gene data show CDR1 as DFQATT and CDR2 as SNEGSKA (reference sequence). After removal of 4 bases from V and 13 bases from J, the junction contained 22 bases not matched to a gene. The CDR3 spells CSANSEGWGSTGEQYF. DNA for the CDR3: TGCAGTGCTAATAGTGAGGGTTGGGGATCTACAGGGGAGCAGTACTTC.

The chain carries TRBV20-1 and TRBJ2-1; either TRBD1 or TRBD2 may fit D (5 bases each). Germline V lookup: CDR1 DFQATT, CDR2 SNEGSKA (reference sequence). The CDR3 extends over 13 amino acids. V was clipped by 6 bases and J by 6 bases, with 15 bases between them. The CDR3 sequence is CSARDAQRNEQFF. The CDR3 DNA reads as TGCAGTGCACGGGACGCCCAGCGCAATGAGCAGTTCTTC.

The chain uses TRBV7-2 and TRBJ1-2; 10 bases fit TRBD1. Germline trimming cut 4 bases from V and 4 bases from J; bases unmatched to any gene: 6. CDR3 length: 15 residues. Per germline, CDR1 SGHTA and CDR2 FQGNSA. The CDR3 spells CASSSDRGAGYGYTF. DNA of the CDR3: TGTGCCAGCAGCTCGGACAGGGGGGCCGGCTATGGCTACACCTTC.

The chain is built from TRBV18 and TRBJ2-1; 8 bases align to TRBD2. V was clipped by 6 bases and J by 9 bases; unmatched bases: 10. The CDR3 covers 14 residues. CDR1 is KGHSH and CDR2 is LQKENI in the germline V gene. DNA for the CDR3: TGTGCCAGCTCCCTGGGAGCGGGAGTAGTTGAGCAGTTCTTC. This codes for CASSLGAGVVEQFF.

The chain couples TRBV10-3 to TRBJ2-7; 7 bases fit TRBD2. This CDR3 comprises 14 residues. The junction had 4 bases not matched to a gene; V was cut back by 3 bases and J by 2 bases. Germline V gene lookup returns CDR1 ENHRY and CDR2 SYGVKD. Written as DNA, the CDR3 is TGTGCCATCAGTGACCAGCGGGGACCCTACGAGCAGTACTTC. Translating it yields CAISDQRGPYEQYF.

This clonotype was recorded a few times. The chain combines TRBV29-1 with TRBJ2-6; TRBD2 matches at 10 bases. The CDR3 is 16 residues long. Germline CDR1 and CDR2: SQVTM and ANQGSEA. V was clipped by 8 bases and J by 1 base; unmatched bases: 8. CDR3 DNA: TGCAGCCCTACTAGCGGGGAGGAATCTGGGGCCAACGTCCTGACTTTC. Protein: CSPTSGEESGANVLTF.

V and J are TRBV7-2 and TRBJ1-4; possibly TRBD1 for D (5 bases). Germline CDR1 SGHTA, CDR2 FQGNSA. CDR3 length: 13 amino acids. The germline V and J ends were trimmed by 8 bases and 8 bases, with 15 bases remaining between them. For the CDR3, the DNA is TGTGCCAGCCGGGGGTCAGCAGGGGAAAAACTGTTTTTT. Its protein product is CASRGSAGEKLFF.

J is TRBJ2-7 and V is TRBV9; D unclear. The DNA end favors TRBJ2-5, so the J call may be wrong. This CDR3 is 15 amino acids long. Germline V gene lookup returns CDR1 SGDLS and CDR2 YYNGEE. CDR3 nucleotides: TGTGCCAGCAGCGTAGGGACCAAGGCGCAAGAGACCCAGTACTTC. Translation: CASSVGTKAQETQYF.

V and J are TRBV6-2 or TRBV6-3 and TRBJ2-4, with D perhaps matching TRBD2 (6 bases). The CDR3 covers 16 residues. With 0 bases removed from V and 0 bases from J, the gap between germline ends came to 9 bases. The germline V gene encodes CDR1 MNHEY and CDR2 SVGEGT. The CDR3 region is CASSYSTGVAKNIQYF. Here the CDR3 DNA reads TGTGCCAGCAGTTACTCGACGGGAGTAGCCAAAAACATTCAGTACTTC.

CDR3 amino acids: CASSLFGDRPYEQYF. The DNA for the CDR3 is TGTGCCAGCAGTTTATTTGGGGACCGTCCCTACGAGCAGTACTTC. The chain employs TRBV27 and TRBJ2-5; possibly TRBD1 or TRBD2 for D (5 bases each). The J call may be wrong; the DNA end is better matched by TRBJ2-7. CDR1 MNHEY and CDR2 SMNVEV come from the germline V gene (reference sequence). This CDR3 has 15 residues.